This T cell receptor beta chain was documented in a study of identical twins. Findings and caveats of the study: A partial confounding effect on zero-insertion analyses could come from invariant MAIT and iNKT cells.

TCRdb re-called the 5' RACE reads with MiXCR, one entry per CDR3 protein. Among more than 1.5 million distinct CDR3 sequences, around 33% were seen once, and the ten largest hold under 0.35%. Worth noting for this clonotype: Its antigen remains unknown. An end of the junction differs from the germline gene, which may be a read error.

This clonotype was sampled from a newborn girl in good health. The specimen was cord blood.

CDR3 protein: CAGSLTSDRDIQYF. As DNA, the CDR3 is TGCGCCGGCAGCTTGACATCCGACAGGGACATTCAGTACTTC. The V and J genes are TRBV5-1 and TRBJ2-7; 7 bases match TRBD1. The J call may be wrong; the DNA end is better matched by TRBJ2-4. The CDR3 runs to 14 residues. CDR1 is SGHRS, CDR2 YFSETQ, per germline.